The clone carrying this T cell receptor beta chain was picked up many times. Its specificity is unknown. This entry comes from a study of Graves' ophthalmopathy and Graves' hyperthyroidism. Notes on the study in general: Forecasting of ophthalmopathy progression by the model achieved 60% to 71% sensitivity and 72% to 85% specificity.

The TCR beta CDR3 regions underwent amplification from RNA transcripts. In the first round, RT-PCR was carried out with HTBI primers, and a multiplex PCR formed the second round. TCRdb used MiXCR to reprocess the multiplex PCR reads, holding one entry per CDR3 protein. This sample has 300,000 to 400,000 distinct CDR3 sequences, with roughly 17% found just once. The CDR3 has 15 residues. From germline, CDR1 is SGHVS and CDR2 FQNEAQ. Trimming took off 5 bases at V and 3 bases at J, with 11 bases between the two ends. The sequenced sample consisted of peripheral blood. This sequence originates from an adult man with Graves' ophthalmopathy. The chain employs TRBV7-8 and TRBJ1-6; D remains unclear. The CDR3 loop is CASSPGRDYNSPLHF. The CDR3 DNA reads TGTGCCAGCAGCCCTGGAAGGGACTATAATTCACCCCTCCACTTT.